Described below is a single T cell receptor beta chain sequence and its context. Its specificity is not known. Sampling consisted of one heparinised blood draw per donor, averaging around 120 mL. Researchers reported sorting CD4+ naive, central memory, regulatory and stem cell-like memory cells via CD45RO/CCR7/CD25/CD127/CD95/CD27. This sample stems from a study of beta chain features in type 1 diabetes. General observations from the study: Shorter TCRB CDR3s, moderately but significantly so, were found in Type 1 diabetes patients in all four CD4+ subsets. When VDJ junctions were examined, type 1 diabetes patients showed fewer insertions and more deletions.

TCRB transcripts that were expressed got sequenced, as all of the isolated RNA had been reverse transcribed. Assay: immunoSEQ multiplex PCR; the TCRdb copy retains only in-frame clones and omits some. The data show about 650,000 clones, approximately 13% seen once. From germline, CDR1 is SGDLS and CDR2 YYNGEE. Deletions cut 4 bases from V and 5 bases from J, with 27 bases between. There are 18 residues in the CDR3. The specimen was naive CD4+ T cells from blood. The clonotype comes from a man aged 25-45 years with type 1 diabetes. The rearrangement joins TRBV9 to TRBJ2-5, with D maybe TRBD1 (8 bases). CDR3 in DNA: TGTGCCAGCAGCCCAGGGGGCGGGGGATCGAGGTTTGTGGAGACCCAGTACTTC. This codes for CASSPGGGGSRFVETQYF.